One sample yielded the 15 T cell receptor beta chains listed below, sequenced in a study of neurological immune-mediated disorders. TCRdb re-derived calls from the 5' RACE reads in MiXCR, one entry per CDR3 protein. The profile shows about 49,000 distinct CDR3 sequences, more than 8% of them singletons. Time point denoted: longitudinal time-point 1 (baseline). Sequenced input: PBMCs. The receptors here all came from a woman in her thirties or forties in good health.

By sample share, this clonotype is medium-sized. The chain couples TRBV4-2 to TRBJ2-3; the match to TRBD2 covers 10 bases. The CDR3 totals 17 residues. Germline CDR1 reads LGHNA; CDR2 reads YNFKEQ. The trim removed 0 bases at V and 4 bases at J, leaving 7 bases unmatched. The CDR3 loop reads CASSQDGERGGADTQYF. In DNA, the CDR3 is TGTGCCAGCAGCCAAGATGGCGAGCGGGGGGGCGCAGATACGCAGTATTTT.

This clonotype was counted many times. The chain joins TRBV5-1 to TRBJ2-7; possibly TRBD2 for D (5 bases). V was cut by 5 bases and J by 0 bases, with 12 bases left in between. The CDR3 has 14 residues. Germline lookup yields CDR1 SGHRS and CDR2 YFSETQ. The CDR3 sequence: CASRNGMSSYEQYF. The CDR3 nucleotides read TGCGCCAGCAGAAACGGGATGAGCTCCTACGAGCAGTACTTC.

This clonotype was counted ten times or more. The chain has TRBV6-4 and TRBJ2-1; TRBD2 agrees at 9 bases. CDR1 is MRHNA, CDR2 SNTAGT, per germline. The CDR3 covers 18 residues. V gave up 0 bases and J gave up 0 bases; unmatched junction bases: 6. This chain's CDR3 is CASSDSSGGSSSYNEQFF. The CDR3 region has the DNA TGTGCCAGCAGTGACTCAAGCGGGGGGTCTAGCTCCTACAATGAGCAGTTCTTC.

There are many counts of this clonotype. The chain uses TRBV5-1 and TRBJ1-2; 8 bases are a match to TRBD1. The CDR3 has 14 residues. The V gene end was trimmed by 5 bases and the J gene end by 8 bases; junction bases not matched to a gene: 11. Looked up from germline, CDR1 is SGHRS and CDR2 is YFSETQ. The CDR3 loop reads CASRSSTGGGGYTF. For the CDR3, the DNA is TGCGCCAGCAGGTCGTCAACAGGGGGGGGCGGCTACACCTTC. The entire variable domain, with the rest obtained from reference TRBV5-1 and TRBJ1-2, is as follows: KAGVTQTPRYLIKTRGQQVTLSCSPISGHRSVSWYQQTPGQGLQFLFEYFSETQRNKGNFPGRFSGRQFSNSRSEMNVSTLELGDSALYLCASRSSTGGGGYTFGSGTRLTVV.

This clonotype was seen ten or more times. The V gene is TRBV20-1, the J gene TRBJ1-6; D remains unclear. Germline V lookup: CDR1 DFQATT, CDR2 SNEGSKA (reference sequence). The CDR3 consists of 15 residues. V lost 3 bases, J lost 0 bases, and 9 bases lay in between. The CDR3 protein is CSARPRDSYNSPLHF. For the CDR3, the DNA is TGCAGTGCTAGGCCTCGGGACTCCTATAATTCACCCCTCCACTTT.

This clonotype showed up many times. This chain connects TRBV6-5 to TRBJ1-2, with D possibly being TRBD1 (6 bases). Germline values: CDR1 MNHEY, CDR2 SVGAGI. Trimming cost V 6 bases and J 8 bases, with 13 bases left between them. CDR3 length equals 12 residues. As DNA, the CDR3 is TGTGCCAGCAGCCCGGACAGCGTAGGCTACACCTTC. Translated: CASSPDSVGYTF.

This clonotype was recorded many times. The rearrangement links TRBV6-1 to TRBJ2-3; TRBD1 is a possible D gene (5 bases). V was cut by 2 bases and J by 3 bases, with 15 bases left in between. CDR1 MNHNS and CDR2 SASEGT come from the germline V gene. This CDR3 region has 16 residues. This CDR3 reads CASSEFAGKGTDTQYF. CDR3 bases: TGTGCCAGCAGTGAATTCGCAGGGAAGGGTACAGATACGCAGTATTTT.

In its sample, this clonotype was seen many times. The gene calls are TRBV29-1 and TRBJ2-5, with D possibly matching TRBD1 (5 bases). The CDR3 extends over 14 amino acids. V lost 6 bases to trimming and J lost 3 bases, with 17 bases between them. The germline V gene has CDR1 SQVTM and CDR2 ANQGSEA. CDR3 nucleotides: TGCAGCGTCGGAAAGGCAGGGAAGGAAGAGACCCAGTACTTC. Amino acids: CSVGKAGKEETQYF.

This clonotype was seen ten or more times. This chain uses TRBV14 with TRBJ2-2, with D maybe TRBD2 (6 bases). Germline-derived CDR1 and CDR2 are SGHDN and FVKESK. This CDR3 region has 11 residues. Trimming took off 8 bases at V and 6 bases at J, with 7 bases between the two ends. CDR3 DNA: TGTGCCAGCCGCGGGGCCGGGGAGCTGTTTTTT. Translation gives CASRGAGELFF.

This clonotype was picked up many times. The CDR3 region is CASSLGLGGELFF. The CDR3 DNA reads as TGTGCCAGCAGTTTAGGGCTCGGCGGGGAGCTGTTTTTT. The J gene is TRBJ2-2, the V gene TRBV12-3 or TRBV12-4, with D hard to call. V lost 1 base and J 7 bases, leaving 7 bases between the germline ends. This CDR3 contains 13 residues.

The chain couples TRBV5-5 to TRBJ1-2; TRBD1 is a possible D gene (5 bases). Germline CDR1 SGHKS, CDR2 YYEKEE (reference sequence). With 0 bases removed from V and 6 bases from J, the gap between germline ends came to 12 bases. This CDR3 comprises 14 residues. CDR3: CASSLVDRNDGYTF. The DNA for the CDR3 is TGTGCCAGCAGCTTGGTTGACAGAAATGATGGCTACACCTTC.

This clonotype appeared a few times. V and J are TRBV11-3 and TRBJ2-7; unclear D gene. The germline V gene has CDR1 SGHNT and CDR2 YENEEA. The ends were cut back, 0 bases at V and 0 bases at J, with 6 bases in the middle. There are 14 residues in the CDR3. CDR3 loop: CASSLDSSSYEQYF. The CDR3 nucleotides read TGTGCCAGCAGCTTAGACAGCAGCTCCTACGAGCAGTACTTC.

This clonotype was counted at least ten times. The rearrangement links TRBV5-5 to TRBJ2-5; D gene ambiguous. Germline CDR1 SGHKS, CDR2 YYEKEE (reference sequence). V was cut by 2 bases and J by 5 bases, with 10 bases left in between. The CDR3 loop spans 13 amino acids. The CDR3 region is CASSFWGRETQYF. CDR3 sequence (DNA): TGTGCCAGCAGCTTCTGGGGAAGGGAGACCCAGTACTTC. Together with reference TRBV5-5 and TRBJ2-5, the CDR3 gives the full variable domain: DAGVTQSPTHLIKTRGQQVTLRCSPISGHKSVSWYQQVLGQGPQFIFQYYEKEERGRGNFPDRFSARQFPNYSSELNVNALLLGDSALYLCASSFWGRETQYFGPGTRLLVL.

This clonotype occurred a few times. A much larger clone differs by one base, so this may be a read error. The chain combines TRBV5-1 with TRBJ2-3; TRBD2 matches 7 bases. The CDR3 loop spans 15 amino acids. J was trimmed by 6 bases and V by 2 bases; bases with no gene match: 9. Germline CDR1 reads SGHRS; CDR2 reads YFSETQ. CDR3 region: CASSLGGSKMDTQYF. CDR3 bases: TGCGCCAGCAGCTTAGGCGGGAGCAAAATGGATACGCAGTATTTT.

The table lists this clonotype with many counts. V usage is TRBV27 and J usage is TRBJ1-1, with 7 bases lining up with TRBD1. V lost 6 bases and J lost 4; bases outside the gene matches: 8. CDR1 MNHEY and CDR2 SMNVEV come from the germline V gene (reference sequence). This CDR3 spans 14 amino acids. CDR3 in amino acids: CASSTWDSPTEAFF. DNA for the CDR3: TGTGCCAGCAGCACATGGGACAGTCCCACTGAAGCTTTCTTT.